This T cell receptor (beta chain) is drawn from a study of T-cell reconstitution after alpha-beta-depleted transplantation in children. After removal of 6 bases from V and 7 bases from J, the junction contained 10 bases not matched to a gene. The CDR3 totals 16 residues. CDR1 MDHEN and CDR2 SYDVKM come from the germline V gene. Construction of the TCRbeta library involved unique molecular identifiers. MiXCR, run by TCRdb on the PCR reads, gives a single entry per CDR3 protein. The sample contains a few hundred thousand distinct CDR3 sequences, over 20% of which appear only once. The chain links TRBV28 to TRBJ2-1; 12 positions agree with TRBD2. This receptor was taken from a boy younger than two with Wiskott-Aldrich syndrome, due to receive a stem cell transplant. This sample comprised PBMCs, obtained before TCRalphabeta/CD19-depleted stem cell transplant. DNA of the CDR3: TGTGCCAGCAGGTCGCTAGCGGGAGGGCCTTGGAATGAGCAGTTCTTC. Translation gives CASRSLAGGPWNEQFF.